The clone carrying this TCR beta chain was counted at least ten times. Its antigen is unknown. The sample originates from a study of T cells in Graves' hyperthyroidism and ophthalmopathy. The study's findings and limits: Separation of ophthalmopathy from stable hyperthyroidism was achieved by a 13 V-J model. Most thyroid clonotypes that were expanded above 0.001 also turned up in blood.

The CDR3 runs 15 residues. With V trimmed by 5 bases and J by 4 bases, 10 bases remained unmatched. Germline-derived CDR1 and CDR2 are MNHNS and SASEGT. Template material for amplifying TCR beta CDR3 regions consisted of RNA transcripts. A set of HTBI primers served as the primers for a first-round RT-PCR of the TCR CDR3. From the multiplex PCR reads, TCRdb called clonotypes with MiXCR, one entry per CDR3 protein. In the table there are nearly 600,000 distinct CDR3 sequences, approximately 15% of which are singletons. The receptor was derived from a woman aged 25 to 39 with Graves' hyperthyroidism that later progressed to Graves' ophthalmopathy. Specimen: blood. The rearrangement uses TRBV6-1 and TRBJ1-2; 7 bases agree with TRBD1. For the CDR3, the DNA is TGTGCCAGCAGTCGACAGGGATCCACGGCCTATGGCTACACCTTC. Translated: CASSRQGSTAYGYTF.